This T cell receptor beta chain stems from a study of cytomegalovirus exposure and HLA in healthy donors. General study points: Researchers catalogued under 200 TCR beta chains as cytomegalovirus-associated. That first-cohort TCR clusters tended to co-occur in the 100 to 150 validation repertoires was found in a later analysis.

Comments on this clone: Its matching antigen is unknown.

Repertoires were generated with immunoSEQ multiplex PCR, while TCRdb's copy carries only in-frame clones and drops some. The sample consists of about 360,000 clones, about nine tenths of them appearing once. This CDR3 is 13 amino acids long. The germline CDR1 and CDR2 sequences are ENHRY and SYGVKD. Unmatched junction bases numbered 2, after V lost 6 bases and J lost 7 bases. The receptor's source is a woman aged 18 to 35 in good health and CMV-seronegative. The chain carries TRBV10-3 and TRBJ1-4, with 10 nucleotides matching TRBD1. Sequencing was done on a sample of PBMCs. The CDR3 DNA sequence: TGTGCCATCAGGGACAGGGGGAGTGAAAAACTGTTTTTT. Translating gives CAIRDRGSEKLFF.